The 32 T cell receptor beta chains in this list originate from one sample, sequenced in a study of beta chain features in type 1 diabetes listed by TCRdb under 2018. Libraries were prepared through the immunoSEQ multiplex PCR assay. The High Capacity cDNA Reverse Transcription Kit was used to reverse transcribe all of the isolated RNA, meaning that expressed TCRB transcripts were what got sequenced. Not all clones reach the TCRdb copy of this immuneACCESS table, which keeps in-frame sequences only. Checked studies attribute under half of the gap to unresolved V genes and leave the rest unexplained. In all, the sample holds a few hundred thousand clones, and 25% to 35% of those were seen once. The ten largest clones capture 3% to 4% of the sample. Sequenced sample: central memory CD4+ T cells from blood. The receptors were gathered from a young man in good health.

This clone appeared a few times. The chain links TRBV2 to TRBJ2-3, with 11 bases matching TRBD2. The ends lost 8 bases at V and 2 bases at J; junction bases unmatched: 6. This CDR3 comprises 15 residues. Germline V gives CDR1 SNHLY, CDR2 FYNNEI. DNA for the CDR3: TGTGCCAGCGTGGTGGGACTAGCGGTCACAGATACGCAGTATTTT. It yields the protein CASVVGLAVTDTQYF.

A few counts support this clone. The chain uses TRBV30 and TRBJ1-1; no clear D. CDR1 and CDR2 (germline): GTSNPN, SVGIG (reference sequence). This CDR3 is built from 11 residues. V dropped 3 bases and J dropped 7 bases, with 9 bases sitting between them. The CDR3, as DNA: TGTGCCTGGAGCGGCGGGGTTGAAGCTTTCTTT. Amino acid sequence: CAWSGGVEAFF. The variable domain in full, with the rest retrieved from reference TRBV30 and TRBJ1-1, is SQTIHQWPATLVQPVGSPLSLECTVEGTSNPNLYWYRQAAGRGLQLLFYSVGIGQISSEVPQNLSASRPQDRQFILSSKKLLLSDSGFYLCAWSGGVEAFFGQGTRLTVV.

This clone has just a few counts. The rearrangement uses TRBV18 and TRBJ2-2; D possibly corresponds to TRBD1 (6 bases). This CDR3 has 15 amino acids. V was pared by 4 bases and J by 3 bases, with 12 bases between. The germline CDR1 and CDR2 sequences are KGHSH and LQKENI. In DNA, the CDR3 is TGTGCCAGCTCACAGAACAGGGTCGACACCGGGGAGCTGTTTTTT. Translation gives CASSQNRVDTGELFF.

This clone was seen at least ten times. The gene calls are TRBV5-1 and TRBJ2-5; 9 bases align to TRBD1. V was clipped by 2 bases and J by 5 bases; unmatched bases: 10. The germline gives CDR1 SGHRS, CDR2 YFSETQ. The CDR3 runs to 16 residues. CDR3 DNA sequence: TGCGCCAGCAGCTTCCAAGGACAGGGGATTGGTGAGACCCAGTACTTC. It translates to CASSFQGQGIGETQYF.

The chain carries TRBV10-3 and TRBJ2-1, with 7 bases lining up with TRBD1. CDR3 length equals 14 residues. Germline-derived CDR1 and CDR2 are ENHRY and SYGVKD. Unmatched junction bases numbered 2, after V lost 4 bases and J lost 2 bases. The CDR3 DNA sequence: TGTGCCATCAGTGGACAGGGACCCTACAATGAGCAGTTCTTC. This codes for CAISGQGPYNEQFF.

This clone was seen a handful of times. The CDR3 DNA reads as TGCAGCGTTCATAACGGGAACACTGAAGCTTTCTTT. As protein: CSVHNGNTEAFF. This rearrangement joins TRBV29-1 to TRBJ1-1; D is undetermined. The V gene's germline CDR1 is SQVTM and CDR2 ANQGSEA. This CDR3 has 12 amino acids. V was pared by 5 bases and J by 1 base, with 8 bases between.

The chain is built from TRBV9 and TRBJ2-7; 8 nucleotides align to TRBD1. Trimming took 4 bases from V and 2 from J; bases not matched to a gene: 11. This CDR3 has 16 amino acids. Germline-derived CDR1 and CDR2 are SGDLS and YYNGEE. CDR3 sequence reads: CASSSKPGQATYEQYF. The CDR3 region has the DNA TGTGCCAGCAGCTCAAAACCGGGACAGGCTACCTACGAGCAGTACTTC.

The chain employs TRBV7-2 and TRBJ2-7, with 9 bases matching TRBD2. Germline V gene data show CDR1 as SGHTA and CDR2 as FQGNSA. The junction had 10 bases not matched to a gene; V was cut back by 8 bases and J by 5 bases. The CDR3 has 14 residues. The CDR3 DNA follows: TGTGCCAGCGTACCGGGACTAGCAAAGGACGAGCAGTACTTC. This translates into CASVPGLAKDEQYF.

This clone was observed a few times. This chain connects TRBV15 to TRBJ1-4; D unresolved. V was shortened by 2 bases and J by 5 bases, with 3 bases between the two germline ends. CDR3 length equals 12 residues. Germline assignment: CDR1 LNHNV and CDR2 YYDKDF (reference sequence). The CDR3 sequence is CATSRYNEKLFF. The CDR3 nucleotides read TGTGCCACCAGCAGATACAATGAAAAACTGTTTTTT.

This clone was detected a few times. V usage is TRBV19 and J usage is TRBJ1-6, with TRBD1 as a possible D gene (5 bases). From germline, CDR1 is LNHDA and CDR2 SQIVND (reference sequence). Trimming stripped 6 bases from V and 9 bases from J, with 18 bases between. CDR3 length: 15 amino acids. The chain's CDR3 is CASRGSTVWSSPLHF. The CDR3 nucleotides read TGTGCCAGTAGGGGTTCGACAGTCTGGAGTTCACCCCTCCACTTT. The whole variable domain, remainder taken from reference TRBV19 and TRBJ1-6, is DGGITQSPKYLFRKEGQNVTLSCEQNLNHDAMYWYRQDPGQGLRLIYYSQIVNDFQKGDIAEGYSVSREKKESFPLTVTSAQKNPTAFYLCASRGSTVWSSPLHFGNGTRLTVT.

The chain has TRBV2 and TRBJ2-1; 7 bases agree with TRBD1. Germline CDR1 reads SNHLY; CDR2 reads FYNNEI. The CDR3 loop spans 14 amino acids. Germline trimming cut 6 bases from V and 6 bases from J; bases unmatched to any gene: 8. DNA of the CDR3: TGTGCCAGCAGAGACAGGGAGTGGGCCAATGAGCAGTTCTTC. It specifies CASRDREWANEQFF.

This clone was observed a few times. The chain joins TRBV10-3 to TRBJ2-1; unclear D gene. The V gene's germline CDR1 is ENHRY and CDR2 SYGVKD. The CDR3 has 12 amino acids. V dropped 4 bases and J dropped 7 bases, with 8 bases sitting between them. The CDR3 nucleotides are TGTGCCATCAGTGTCTCAGCTAATGAGCAGTTCTTC. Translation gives CAISVSANEQFF.

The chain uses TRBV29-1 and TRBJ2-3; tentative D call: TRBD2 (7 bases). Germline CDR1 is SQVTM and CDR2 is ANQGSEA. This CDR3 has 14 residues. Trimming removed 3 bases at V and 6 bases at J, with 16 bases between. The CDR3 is CSVEGGARRDTQYF. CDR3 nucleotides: TGCAGCGTTGAGGGGGGGGCCCGGCGGGATACGCAGTATTTT.

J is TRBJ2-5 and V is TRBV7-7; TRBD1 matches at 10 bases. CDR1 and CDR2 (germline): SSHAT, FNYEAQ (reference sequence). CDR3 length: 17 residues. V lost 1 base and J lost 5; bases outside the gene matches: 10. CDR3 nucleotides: TGTGCCAGCAGCTTAGAAGGGGGACAGGGGTTCGTGGAGACCCAGTACTTC. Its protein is CASSLEGGQGFVETQYF.

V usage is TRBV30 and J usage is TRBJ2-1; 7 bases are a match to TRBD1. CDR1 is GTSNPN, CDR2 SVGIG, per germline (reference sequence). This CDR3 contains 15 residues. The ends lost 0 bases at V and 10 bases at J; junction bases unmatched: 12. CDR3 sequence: CAWSVSGTVYREQFF. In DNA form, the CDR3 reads TGTGCCTGGAGTGTAAGTGGGACAGTTTACAGGGAGCAGTTCTTC. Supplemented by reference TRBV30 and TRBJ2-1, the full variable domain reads SQTIHQWPATLVQPVGSPLSLECTVEGTSNPNLYWYRQAAGRGLQLLFYSVGIGQISSEVPQNLSASRPQDRQFILSSKKLLLSDSGFYLCAWSVSGTVYREQFFGPGTRLTVL.

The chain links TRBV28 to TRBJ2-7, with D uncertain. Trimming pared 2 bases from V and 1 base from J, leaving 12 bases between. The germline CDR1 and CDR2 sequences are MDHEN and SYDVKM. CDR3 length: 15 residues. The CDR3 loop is CASSLVGPFSYEQYF. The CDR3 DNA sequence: TGTGCCAGCAGTTTAGTAGGACCTTTTTCCTACGAGCAGTACTTC.

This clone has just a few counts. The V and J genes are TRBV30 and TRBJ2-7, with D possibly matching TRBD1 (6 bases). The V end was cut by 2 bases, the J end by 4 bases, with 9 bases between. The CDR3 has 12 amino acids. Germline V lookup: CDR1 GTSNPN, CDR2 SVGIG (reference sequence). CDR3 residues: CAWSLQGYEQYF. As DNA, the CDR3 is TGTGCCTGGAGTCTACAGGGTTACGAGCAGTACTTC.

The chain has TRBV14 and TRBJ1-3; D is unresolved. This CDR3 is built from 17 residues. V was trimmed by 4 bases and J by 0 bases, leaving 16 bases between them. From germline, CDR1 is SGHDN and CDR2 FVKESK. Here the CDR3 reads CASSRTLAGLSGNTIYF. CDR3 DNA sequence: TGTGCCAGCAGCCGAACCTTGGCAGGCCTCTCTGGAAACACCATATATTTT.

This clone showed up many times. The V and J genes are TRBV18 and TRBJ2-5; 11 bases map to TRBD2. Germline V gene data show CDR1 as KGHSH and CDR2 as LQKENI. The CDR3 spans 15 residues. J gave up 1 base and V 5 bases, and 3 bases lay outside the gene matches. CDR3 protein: CASSSLAGGQETQYF. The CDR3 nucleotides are TGTGCCAGCTCATCGCTAGCGGGAGGCCAAGAGACCCAGTACTTC.

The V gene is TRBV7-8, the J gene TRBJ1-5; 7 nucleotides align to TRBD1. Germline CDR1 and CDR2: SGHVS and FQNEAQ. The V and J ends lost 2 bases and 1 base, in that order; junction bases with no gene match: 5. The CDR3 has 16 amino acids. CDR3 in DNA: TGTGCCAGCAGCTTATTAAGCAGGGGGAGCAATCAGCCCCAGCATTTT. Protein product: CASSLLSRGSNQPQHF.

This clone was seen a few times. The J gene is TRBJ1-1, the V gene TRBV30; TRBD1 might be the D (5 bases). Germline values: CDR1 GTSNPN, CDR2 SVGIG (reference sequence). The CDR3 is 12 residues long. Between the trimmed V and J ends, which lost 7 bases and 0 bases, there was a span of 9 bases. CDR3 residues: CALTVMNTEAFF. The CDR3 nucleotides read TGTGCCTTGACAGTAATGAACACTGAAGCTTTCTTT. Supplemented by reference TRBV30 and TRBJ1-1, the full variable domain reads SQTIHQWPATLVQPVGSPLSLECTVEGTSNPNLYWYRQAAGRGLQLLFYSVGIGQISSEVPQNLSASRPQDRQFILSSKKLLLSDSGFYLCALTVMNTEAFFGQGTRLTVV.

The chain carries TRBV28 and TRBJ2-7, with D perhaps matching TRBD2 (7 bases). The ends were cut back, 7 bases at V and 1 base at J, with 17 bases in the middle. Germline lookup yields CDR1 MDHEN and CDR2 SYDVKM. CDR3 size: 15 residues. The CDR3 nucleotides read TGTGCCAGCACTTCTTCTGCGGGGGCGTCCTACGAGCAGTACTTC. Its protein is CASTSSAGASYEQYF.

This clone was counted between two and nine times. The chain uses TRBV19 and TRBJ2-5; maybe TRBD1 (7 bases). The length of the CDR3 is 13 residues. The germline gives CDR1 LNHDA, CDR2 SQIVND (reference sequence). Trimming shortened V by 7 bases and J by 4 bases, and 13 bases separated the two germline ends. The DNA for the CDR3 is TGTGCCAGTAATGGAGGGACAGTAGAGACCCAGTACTTC. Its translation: CASNGGTVETQYF.

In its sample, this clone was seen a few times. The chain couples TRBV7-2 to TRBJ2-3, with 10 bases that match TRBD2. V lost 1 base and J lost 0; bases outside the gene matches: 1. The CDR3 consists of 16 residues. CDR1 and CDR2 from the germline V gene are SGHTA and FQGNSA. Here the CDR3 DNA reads TGTGCCAGCAGCTTAGGGACTAGCGGAAGCACAGATACGCAGTATTTT. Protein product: CASSLGTSGSTDTQYF.

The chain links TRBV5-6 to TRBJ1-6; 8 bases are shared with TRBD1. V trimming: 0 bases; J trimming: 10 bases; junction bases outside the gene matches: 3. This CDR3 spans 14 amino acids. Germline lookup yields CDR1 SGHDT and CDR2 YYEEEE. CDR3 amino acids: CASSLAGGASPLHF. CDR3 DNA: TGTGCCAGCAGCTTGGCAGGGGGCGCGTCACCCCTCCACTTT.

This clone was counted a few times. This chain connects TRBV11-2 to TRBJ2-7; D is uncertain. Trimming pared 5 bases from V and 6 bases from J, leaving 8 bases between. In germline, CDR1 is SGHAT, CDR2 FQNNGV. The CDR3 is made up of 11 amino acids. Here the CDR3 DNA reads TGTGCCAGCAGCCAGAATGGCGAGCAGTACTTC. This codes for CASSQNGEQYF.

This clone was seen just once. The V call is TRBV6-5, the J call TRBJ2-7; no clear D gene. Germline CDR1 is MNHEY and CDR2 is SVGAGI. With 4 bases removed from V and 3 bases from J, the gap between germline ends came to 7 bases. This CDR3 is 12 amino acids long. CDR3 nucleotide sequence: TGTGCCAGCAGTTCCTCCGTCTACGAGCAGTACTTC. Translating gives CASSSSVYEQYF.

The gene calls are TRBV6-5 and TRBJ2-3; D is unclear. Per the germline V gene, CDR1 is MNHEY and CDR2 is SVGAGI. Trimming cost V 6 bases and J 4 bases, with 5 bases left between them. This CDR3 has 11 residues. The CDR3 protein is CASREADTQYF. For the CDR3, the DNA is TGTGCCAGCAGGGAAGCAGATACGCAGTATTTT.

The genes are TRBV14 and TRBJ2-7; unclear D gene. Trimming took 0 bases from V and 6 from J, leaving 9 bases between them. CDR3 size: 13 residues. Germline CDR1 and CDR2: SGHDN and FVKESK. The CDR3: CASSQDLSGEQYF. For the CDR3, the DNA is TGTGCCAGCAGCCAAGATCTCTCAGGCGAGCAGTACTTC.

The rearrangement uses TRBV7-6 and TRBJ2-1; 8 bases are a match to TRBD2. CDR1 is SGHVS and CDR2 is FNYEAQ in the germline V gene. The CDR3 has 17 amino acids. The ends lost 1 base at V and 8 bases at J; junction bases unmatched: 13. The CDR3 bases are TGTGCCAGCAGCTTAGGGACCCCCTTTCTAGCGGGCGATGAGCAGTTCTTC. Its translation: CASSLGTPFLAGDEQFF.

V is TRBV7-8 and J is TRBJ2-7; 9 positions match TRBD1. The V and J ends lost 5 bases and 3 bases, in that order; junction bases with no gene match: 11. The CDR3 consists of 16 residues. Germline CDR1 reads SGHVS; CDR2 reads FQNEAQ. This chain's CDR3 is CASSTLTGTGNYEQYF. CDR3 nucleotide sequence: TGTGCCAGCAGCACCTTGACCGGGACAGGGAACTACGAGCAGTACTTC.

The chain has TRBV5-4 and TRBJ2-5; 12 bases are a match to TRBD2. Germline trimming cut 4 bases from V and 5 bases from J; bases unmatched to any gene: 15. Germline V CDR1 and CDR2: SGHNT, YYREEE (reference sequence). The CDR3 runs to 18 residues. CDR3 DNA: TGTGCCAGCAGCACCCGGCGGCTAGCGGGGGGGCAGATCGAGACCCAGTACTTC. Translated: CASSTRRLAGGQIETQYF.